This T cell receptor beta chain appears in the sequencing data of a study of blood T cells in healthy people across ages. Germline V CDR1 and CDR2: SNHLY, FYNNEI. CDR3 length: 19 amino acids. J was trimmed by 5 bases and V by 6 bases; bases with no gene match: 18. Sample-barcoded 5' priming and a J-beta primer mix drove a second PCR of roughly 6 to 12 cycles. TCRdb re-called the 5' RACE reads with MiXCR, one entry per CDR3 protein. The repertoire holds over a million distinct CDR3 sequences, with more than 35% as singletons. The rearrangement links TRBV2 to TRBJ2-3; 12 nucleotides match TRBD2. The sequence came from a woman aged 55-69 years in good health. Sequenced: blood. CDR3 DNA: TGTGCCAGCAGATTAACTAGCGGGAGGATATTCGGTTGGGAAGATACGCAGTATTTT. It specifies CASRLTSGRIFGWEDTQYF. Combining the CDR3 with reference TRBV2 and TRBJ2-3 gives the whole variable domain EPEVTQTPSHQVTQMGQEVILRCVPISNHLYFYWYRQILGQKVEFLVSFYNNEISEKSEIFDDQFSVERPDGSNFTLKIRSTKLEDSAMYFCASRLTSGRIFGWEDTQYFGPGTRLTVL.